This T cell receptor (beta chain) was captured by sequencing in a study of graft-versus-host responses after intestinal transplantation. With respect to this clone: What it binds is not known.

Method: immunoSEQ multiplex PCR; TCRdb's copy keeps in-frame clones and lacks some. This table holds fewer than 30,000 clones, 93% found once. The CDR3 is 12 amino acids. Germline loops: CDR1 SEHNR, CDR2 FQNEAQ (reference sequence). The V end lost 10 bases, the J end lost 5 bases, and 14 bases lay between the germline ends. Study-wide points: Early post-transplant HvG declines showed an association with peak circulating GvH clone levels.

The TCR comes from a human patient who received an intestinal transplant, so some T cells may come from the graft donor. The input for sequencing was PBMCs, taken 18 days after transplant. The chain employs TRBV7-9 and TRBJ1-1; tentatively, D is TRBD1 (6 bases). CDR3 sequence (DNA): TGTGCCACTCAAACCAGGGGAACTGAAGCTTTCTTT. Amino acid sequence: CATQTRGTEAFF. Looking up the rest from reference TRBV7-9 and TRBJ1-1 gives the full variable domain: DTGVSQNPRHKITKRGQNVTFRCDPISEHNRLYWYRQTLGQGPEFLTYFQNEAQLEKSRLLSDRFSAERPKGSFSTLEIQRTEQGDSAMYLCATQTRGTEAFFGQGTRLTVV.